This entry lists 26 T cell receptor beta chains sequenced from one sample in a study of blood T cells in healthy people across ages (dated by TCRdb to the mid-2010s). Library method: 5' RACE. The sequencing machine was an Illumina HiSeq 2500. The second PCR ran for about 6 to 11 cycles and used a J-beta primer mix along with a sample-barcoded 5' primer. The public reads were reprocessed in TCRdb via fastp at Q25 and MiXCR, keeping in-frame beta chains. Records with the same CDR3 protein are collapsed into one entry carrying the most frequent genes and DNA. The sample data list 800,000 or so distinct CDR3 sequences, and about 45% of these were observed just once. About a sixth of the sample goes to the ten largest clones. Source material: blood. The receptors come from a man older than 75 in good health.

This chain joins TRBV10-3 and TRBJ2-6; 7 bases align to TRBD2. The CDR3 totals 16 residues. Germline CDR1 is ENHRY and CDR2 is SYGVKD. The J segment lost 2 bases and the V segment lost 0 bases, leaving 1 base of the junction unmatched. CDR3 residues: CAISESGGAGANVLTF. Written as DNA, the CDR3 is TGTGCCATCAGTGAGTCGGGAGGGGCTGGGGCCAACGTCCTGACTTTC.

The J gene is TRBJ2-7, the V gene TRBV15; maybe TRBD1 (5 bases). The CDR3 has 15 residues. Germline V gene data show CDR1 as LNHNV and CDR2 as YYDKDF (reference sequence). Trimming left V 0 bases short and J 0 bases short, with 9 bases between. In nucleotides, the CDR3 is TGTGCCACCAGCAGAGACAGGACAACCTCCTACGAGCAGTACTTC. It is translated as CATSRDRTTSYEQYF.

The chain carries TRBV20-1 and TRBJ2-3, with TRBD2 as a possible D gene (5 bases). Germline V lookup: CDR1 DFQATT, CDR2 SNEGSKA (reference sequence). V lost 1 base, J lost 1 base, and 9 bases lay in between. The CDR3 is 14 amino acids. The CDR3 DNA is TGCAGTGCTAGAGTCGGGGAAGGCACAGATACGCAGTATTTT. It translates to CSARVGEGTDTQYF.

This clonotype was detected once. This chain connects TRBV6-1 to TRBJ2-1; 14 bases match TRBD2. Losses at the gene ends were 4 bases for V and 7 bases for J; bases not matched to a gene: 3. Germline CDR1 is MNHNS and CDR2 is SASEGT. This CDR3 region has 15 residues. DNA of the CDR3: TGTGCCAGCAGTGGACTAGCGGGGGGGCGGAATGAGCAGTTCTTC. Its protein is CASSGLAGGRNEQFF.

This clonotype occurred a few times. This chain's CDR3 is CASSWSYEQYF. The CDR3, as DNA: TGTGCCAGCAGTTGGAGCTACGAGCAGTACTTC. The rearrangement links TRBV11-3 to TRBJ2-7; D is unclear. The germline gives CDR1 SGHNT, CDR2 YENEEA. This CDR3 is 11 amino acids long. The germline V and J ends were trimmed by 6 bases and 3 bases, with 6 bases remaining between them.

This clonotype was detected a few times. This chain uses TRBV12-3 or TRBV12-4 with TRBJ2-7; a possible D gene is TRBD1 (5 bases). This CDR3 has 14 residues. Trimming took off 6 bases at V and 0 bases at J, with 12 bases between the two ends. The CDR3 bases are TGTGCCAGCAGACTTGACAGCAGCTCCTACGAGCAGTACTTC. The encoded protein is CASRLDSSSYEQYF.

This clonotype was seen more than once but under ten times. V and J are TRBV18 and TRBJ2-3; no reliable D call. Trimming removed 0 bases from V and 4 bases from J, with 8 bases in between. This CDR3 spans 14 amino acids. In germline, CDR1 is KGHSH, CDR2 LQKENI. The CDR3 spells CASSPPGFADTQYF. Here the CDR3 DNA reads TGTGCCAGCTCACCACCCGGGTTCGCAGATACGCAGTATTTT. Variable domain in full (rest from reference TRBV18 and TRBJ2-3): NAGVMQNPRHLVRRRGQEARLRCSPMKGHSHVYWYRQLPEEGLKFMVYLQKENIIDESGMPKERFSAEFPKEGPSILRIQQVVRGDSAAYFCASSPPGFADTQYFGPGTRLTVL.

V and J are TRBV7-2 and TRBJ2-3, with 7 bases matching TRBD2. The length of the CDR3 is 16 residues. The V gene end was trimmed by 5 bases and the J gene end by 2 bases; junction bases not matched to a gene: 10. Germline-derived CDR1 and CDR2 are SGHTA and FQGNSA. In nucleotides, the CDR3 is TGTGCCAGCAGCGGCATAGGAGCGGGAATCACAGATACGCAGTATTTT. Translated: CASSGIGAGITDTQYF.

The chain carries TRBV25-1 and TRBJ2-2; 7 nucleotides match TRBD1. V lost 4 bases, J lost 4 bases, and 18 bases stayed unmatched. Germline V lookup: CDR1 MGHDK, CDR2 SYGVNS. This CDR3 spans 19 amino acids. The CDR3 is CASSALHGTARIGTGELFF. In DNA form, the CDR3 reads TGTGCCAGCAGTGCCCTACACGGGACAGCTAGGATAGGCACCGGGGAGCTGTTTTTT.

CDR3 in amino acids: CASSYDRAGGQPQHF. Here the CDR3 DNA reads TGTGCCAGCAGTTACGATAGGGCAGGGGGACAGCCCCAGCATTTT. The chain joins TRBV6-5 to TRBJ1-5, with TRBD1 matching 7 bases. Germline V lookup: CDR1 MNHEY, CDR2 SVGAGI. The V and J ends lost 2 bases and 7 bases, in that order; junction bases with no gene match: 8. CDR3 length equals 15 residues.

As to this clonotype: One end of the junction fails to match germline, which may point to a read error. The chain uses TRBV12-3 or TRBV12-4 and TRBJ2-7; 8 positions agree with TRBD1. The CDR3 length is 14 residues. The CDR3 loop reads CDSSPRQGTYEQYF. The CDR3 DNA reads as TGTGACAGCAGTCCCAGACAGGGGACCTACGAGCAGTACTTC.

The CDR3 region is CASSEGRPFKQYF. In DNA form, the CDR3 reads TGTGCCAGCAGCGAGGGGAGACCTTTCAAGCAGTACTTC. This rearrangement joins TRBV2 to TRBJ2-4; D is possibly TRBD1 or TRBD2 (5 bases each). Per germline, CDR1 SNHLY and CDR2 FYNNEI. The CDR3 runs 13 residues. Trimming took off 6 bases at V and 13 bases at J, with 19 bases between the two ends.

V usage is TRBV11-2 and J usage is TRBJ2-7; D might be TRBD2 (6 bases). The CDR3 is 14 residues long. Trimming took 5 bases from V and 4 from J, leaving 15 bases between them. The germline V gene has CDR1 SGHAT and CDR2 FQNNGV. The CDR3 DNA reads as TGTGCCAGCAGCCGGGGGATGGGGACGTACGAGCAGTACTTC. Its protein product is CASSRGMGTYEQYF.

The J gene is TRBJ2-3, the V gene TRBV6-2 or TRBV6-3; 10 nucleotides align to TRBD1. The ends lost 5 bases at V and 4 bases at J; junction bases unmatched: 6. This CDR3 is built from 15 residues. In germline, CDR1 is MNHEY, CDR2 SVGEGT. CDR3 nucleotide sequence: TGTGCCAGCAGTGAGGGACAGGGGACCGCAGATACGCAGTATTTT. It encodes CASSEGQGTADTQYF.

V and J are TRBV5-1 and TRBJ1-2; D remains ambiguous. The CDR3 is 17 amino acids. Trimming removed 4 bases from V and 1 base from J, with 20 bases in between. CDR1 is SGHRS and CDR2 is YFSETQ in the germline V gene. CDR3 region: CASSQRPDGLINYGYTF. CDR3 DNA sequence: TGCGCCAGCAGCCAAAGACCGGACGGGCTCATTAACTATGGCTACACCTTC.

In this sample, this clonotype turned up a few times. This chain joins TRBV9 and TRBJ2-3, with 7 positions matching TRBD2. Germline assignment: CDR1 SGDLS and CDR2 YYNGEE. This CDR3 spans 15 amino acids. V shed 4 bases and J 2 bases; nucleotides not matched to a gene: 7. The chain's CDR3 is CASSLRLAATDTQYF. Here the CDR3 DNA reads TGTGCCAGCAGCCTCAGGCTAGCGGCCACAGATACGCAGTATTTT.

V and J are TRBV7-2 and TRBJ2-2; 9 nucleotides match TRBD2. The CDR3 spans 16 residues. V dropped 5 bases and J dropped 0; count of bases not matched to a gene: 4. The V gene's germline CDR1 is SGHTA and CDR2 FQGNSA. The CDR3 loop reads CASSQPSGANTGELFF. For the CDR3, the DNA is TGTGCCAGCAGCCAACCTAGCGGGGCGAACACCGGGGAGCTGTTTTTT. The whole variable domain, filled in from reference TRBV7-2 and TRBJ2-2, reads GAGVSQSPSNKVTEKGKDVELRCDPISGHTALYWYRQSLGQGLEFLIYFQGNSAPDKSGLPSDRFSAERTGGSVSTLTIQRTQQEDSAVYLCASSQPSGANTGELFFGEGSRLTVL.

V and J are TRBV9 and TRBJ2-7; a possible D gene is TRBD2 (5 bases). Trimming took 0 bases from V and 5 from J, leaving 12 bases between them. Germline assignment: CDR1 SGDLS and CDR2 YYNGEE. This CDR3 is 14 amino acids long. CDR3 sequence reads: CASSVGDLGDEQYF. CDR3 sequence (DNA): TGTGCCAGCAGCGTAGGCGACCTCGGGGACGAGCAGTACTTC.

This clonotype was picked up many times. V and J are TRBV5-1 and TRBJ2-3; TRBD2 aligns across 13 bases. Losses at the gene ends were 4 bases for V and 1 base for J; bases not matched to a gene: 9. Germline V gene lookup returns CDR1 SGHRS and CDR2 YFSETQ. CDR3 length: 18 amino acids. The CDR3 DNA is TGCGCCAGCAGCCTGGACTTCGGGACTAGCGGGGGCACAGATACGCAGTATTTT. This gives the protein CASSLDFGTSGGTDTQYF.

This clonotype was counted a few times. The CDR3, as DNA: TGTGCCAGCAGTCTCCCCGCGGGACAGGCTAAAGGTGAGCAGTTCTTC. This gives the protein CASSLPAGQAKGEQFF. V gene TRBV12-3 or TRBV12-4 combines with J gene TRBJ2-1; 8 bases are shared with TRBD1. The CDR3 consists of 16 residues. The V and J ends lost 5 bases and 9 bases, in that order; junction bases with no gene match: 15.

This clonotype was picked up a small number of times. The gene calls are TRBV28 and TRBJ1-2; D gene unclear. The germline V gene encodes CDR1 MDHEN and CDR2 SYDVKM. This CDR3 has 12 amino acids. Trimming stripped 2 bases from V and 8 bases from J, with 9 bases between. The chain's CDR3 is CASSLEYSGYTF. CDR3 nucleotide sequence: TGTGCCAGCAGTTTAGAGTATTCGGGCTACACCTTC.

This clonotype was seen more than once but under ten times. V is TRBV10-3 and J is TRBJ2-5; unclear D gene. The V gene lost 4 bases and the J gene lost 3 bases, with 6 bases spanning the gap. The germline CDR1 and CDR2 sequences are ENHRY and SYGVKD. The CDR3 runs 12 residues. CDR3 in amino acids: CAISVQEETQYF. The CDR3 region has the DNA TGTGCCATCAGTGTCCAGGAAGAGACCCAGTACTTC.

V and J are TRBV28 and TRBJ2-1; 8 bases agree with TRBD2. Germline V gene data show CDR1 as MDHEN and CDR2 as SYDVKM. CDR3 length: 16 residues. The ends lost 6 bases at V and 4 bases at J; junction bases unmatched: 11. CDR3 coding DNA: TGTGCCAGCAGCCTGACTAGCGAGAGGAGGTACAATGAGCAGTTCTTC. This sequence encodes CASSLTSERRYNEQFF.

This clonotype was seen a few times. The genes are TRBV6-5 and TRBJ1-6; maybe TRBD1 (5 bases). The CDR3 loop spans 16 amino acids. Germline V gene data show CDR1 as MNHEY and CDR2 as SVGAGI. The V end lost 0 bases, the J end lost 7 bases, and 13 bases lay between the germline ends. The CDR3 bases are TGTGCCAGCAGTTACTCGAGGGGACCCACAAATTCACCCCTCCACTTT. Protein product: CASSYSRGPTNSPLHF.

This chain connects TRBV11-1 to TRBJ2-7; D remains unclear. Gene TRBJ2-5 matches the end of the DNA better, so the J call may be wrong. Germline values: CDR1 SGHAT, CDR2 FQDESV (reference sequence). The length of the CDR3 is 14 residues. The CDR3 reads CASSLAPGSATQYF. The CDR3 DNA reads as TGTGCCAGCAGCTTAGCGCCAGGCTCGGCGACCCAGTACTTC.

V usage is TRBV5-1 and J usage is TRBJ1-1; weak D call: TRBD1 (5 bases). Trimming removed 4 bases at V and 1 base at J, with 14 bases between. The CDR3 contains 15 residues. Germline lookup yields CDR1 SGHRS and CDR2 YFSETQ. The CDR3 region is CASSPLSGENTEAFF. CDR3 bases: TGCGCCAGCAGCCCGTTATCGGGGGAGAACACTGAAGCTTTCTTT.